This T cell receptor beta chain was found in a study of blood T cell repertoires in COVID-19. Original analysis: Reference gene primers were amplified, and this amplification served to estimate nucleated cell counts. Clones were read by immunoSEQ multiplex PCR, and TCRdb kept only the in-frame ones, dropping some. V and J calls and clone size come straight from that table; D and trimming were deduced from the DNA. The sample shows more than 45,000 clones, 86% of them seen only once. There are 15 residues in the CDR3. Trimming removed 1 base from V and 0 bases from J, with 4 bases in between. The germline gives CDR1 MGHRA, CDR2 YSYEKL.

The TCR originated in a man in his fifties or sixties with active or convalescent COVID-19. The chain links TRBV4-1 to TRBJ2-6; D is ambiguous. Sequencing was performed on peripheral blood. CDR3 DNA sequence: TGCGCCAGCAGCCAAGTGGCCTCTGGGGCCAACGTCCTGACTTTC. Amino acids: CASSQVASGANVLTF.